These T cell receptor beta chains were read from a single sample in a study of control samples from healthy donors and cancer patients. Sequencing was performed with immunoSEQ multiplex PCR; in TCRdb, only in-frame clones are kept and a portion is missing. The sample totals roughly 200,000 clones; its top ten clones hold more than 2%. Sequencing input: blood. These receptors originate from a woman aged 25 to 39 in good health. Both conserved end residues are part of each CDR3. D genes are given only for firm matches.

D gene,CDR3 length,V gene,J gene,CDR3 protein
-,16,TRBV6-5,TRBJ1-1,CASSYSSRGATTEAFF
-,12,TRBV7-9,TRBJ2-3,CASSPLRNTQYF
-,13,TRBV12-3/TRBV12-4,TRBJ1-2,CASSLGGLGGYTF
-,14,TRBV6-6,TRBJ1-1,CASVTASLNTEAFF
-,13,TRBV12-3/TRBV12-4,TRBJ1-2,CASSVTHEYGYTF
TRBD2,13,TRBV30,TRBJ2-5,CAWGTSGRETQYF
-,15,TRBV6-4,TRBJ2-3,CASSEGGGSTDTQYF
-,13,TRBV12-3/TRBV12-4,TRBJ1-2,CATDRGLNYGYTF
-,15,TRBV7-2,TRBJ2-6,CASSLDGAGANVLTF
-,15,TRBV7-2,TRBJ2-7,CASSLSFEGGNEQYF
TRBD1,15,TRBV5-1,TRBJ1-1,CASSYAQGGHTEAFF
-,15,TRBV7-6,TRBJ2-7,CASSLADSSSYEQYF
-,14,TRBV7-3,TRBJ1-1,CASSPEGGNTEAFF
-,14,TRBV3-1/TRBV3-2,TRBJ1-1,CASSFIGGGTEAFF
-,15,TRBV3-1/TRBV3-2,TRBJ2-2,CASSPRTGNTGELFF
-,12,TRBV6-5,TRBJ1-3,CASRTTGNTIYF
TRBD1,14,TRBV19,TRBJ1-1,CASIATGVNTEAFF
TRBD1,16,TRBV24-1,TRBJ2-3,CATSDWGQAVTGTQYF
TRBD1,18,TRBV5-4,TRBJ2-3,CASSLLPIRQGEPDTQYF
-,15,TRBV4-1,TRBJ2-3,CASRRGSWSTDTQYF
-,14,TRBV5-4,TRBJ2-7,CASSYRGRPYEQYF
TRBD2,16,TRBV9,TRBJ2-3,CASSPITSGGTDTQYF
-,13,TRBV7-9,TRBJ1-1,CASSLETNTEAFF
-,15,TRBV7-9,TRBJ1-1,CASSFLTGGIIEAFF
-,12,TRBV7-2,TRBJ2-7,CASSLNSYEQYF
-,14,TRBV28,TRBJ1-5,CASSTGTTLPSQHF
-,15,TRBV28,TRBJ1-5,CASSLTNPSNQPQHF
TRBD1,13,TRBV11-3,TRBJ2-7,CASSLQGSYEQYF
TRBD2,16,TRBV28,TRBJ2-5,CASSAWTSGHQETQYF
-,14,TRBV6-5,TRBJ1-6,CASSYDGTGPPLHF
TRBD2,16,TRBV24-1,TRBJ2-3,CATSDASGATTDTQYF
-,14,TRBV3-1/TRBV3-2,TRBJ1-2,CASSGGRGGVGYTF
-,14,TRBV12-1,TRBJ2-7,CASSFASGVGEQYF
TRBD1,12,TRBV2,TRBJ1-2,CASRWAGGGYTF
TRBD1,14,TRBV24-1,TRBJ2-1,CATSDLDRGTEQFF
-,13,TRBV4-3,TRBJ2-2,CASSQGISGELFF
-,14,TRBV10-3,TRBJ2-3,CAISESTGGDTQYF
-,13,TRBV18,TRBJ2-7,CASSNGQEGEQYF
-,15,TRBV2,TRBJ1-1,CASNTHGTLNTEAFF
TRBD2,16,TRBV28,TRBJ2-1,CASSFYASGGDNEQFF
TRBD2,15,TRBV2,TRBJ2-7,CASILAGANSYEQYF